The 30 T cell receptor beta chains below all came from one sample that was sequenced in a study of blood T cell repertoires in COVID-19. Clones were sequenced by immunoSEQ multiplex PCR, and TCRdb holds only the in-frame ones, with some missing. The table shows approximately 150,000 clones, with 65% to 85% occurring only once. Source material: peripheral blood. These receptors were obtained from a man under 40 with COVID-19, enrolled during active disease.

This chain joins TRBV2 and TRBJ2-1; TRBD2 aligns across 12 bases. V lost 5 bases, J lost 2 bases, and 1 base stayed unmatched. This CDR3 has 15 residues. Per the germline V gene, CDR1 is SNHLY and CDR2 is FYNNEI. CDR3 bases: TGTGCCAGCAGTCGACTAGCGGGAGCCTACAATGAGCAGTTCTTC. Amino acids: CASSRLAGAYNEQFF.

This clone was seen only once. The CDR3: CASSWEPAYNEQFF. As DNA, the CDR3 is TGTGCCAGCAGCTGGGAGCCCGCCTACAATGAGCAGTTCTTC. The J gene is TRBJ2-1, the V gene TRBV28; D is possibly TRBD2 (5 bases). The CDR3 contains 14 residues. V was pared by 6 bases and J by 2 bases, with 11 bases between. Germline CDR1 and CDR2: MDHEN and SYDVKM.

The CDR3 reads CASSSRGGTTEAFF. CDR3 DNA sequence: TGTGCCAGTAGCTCCCGCGGGGGAACGACTGAAGCTTTCTTT. The J gene is TRBJ1-1, the V gene TRBV19; possibly TRBD1 for D (5 bases). V dropped 6 bases and J dropped 5 bases, with 16 bases sitting between them. Looked up from germline, CDR1 is LNHDA and CDR2 is SQIVND (reference sequence). The CDR3 extends over 14 amino acids.

The genes are TRBV19 and TRBJ1-1, with D possibly matching TRBD1 (5 bases). Trimming took off 6 bases at V and 2 bases at J, with 16 bases between the two ends. The germline V gene encodes CDR1 LNHDA and CDR2 SQIVND (reference sequence). The CDR3 runs 15 residues. CDR3 DNA: TGTGCCAGTAGCACACGAACAGGAGACAACACTGAAGCTTTCTTT. Encoded protein: CASSTRTGDNTEAFF.

Written as DNA, the CDR3 is TGTGCCAGCAGTGGAAAGGGTTTTTTAACTAGCGGGAGGTCCCCCGGGGAGCTGTTTTTT. Amino acids: CASSGKGFLTSGRSPGELFF. The V and J genes are TRBV2 and TRBJ2-2, with 12 bases identical to TRBD2. The germline V gene has CDR1 SNHLY and CDR2 FYNNEI. The junction had 18 bases not matched to a gene; V was cut back by 4 bases and J by 6 bases. The CDR3 contains 20 residues.

This chain connects TRBV5-5 to TRBJ1-1; D not resolved. V lost 4 bases and J lost 0, with 10 bases in between. The CDR3 runs to 14 residues. The germline V gene encodes CDR1 SGHKS and CDR2 YYEKEE (reference sequence). This CDR3 reads CASSRSYMNTEAFF. The DNA for the CDR3 is TGTGCCAGCAGCCGGAGCTACATGAACACTGAAGCTTTCTTT.

This chain uses TRBV3-1 (or the pseudogene TRBV3-2) with TRBJ1-4; 8 bases are shared with TRBD1. The V and J ends lost 6 bases and 8 bases, in that order; junction bases with no gene match: 8. CDR3 size: 14 residues. Germline V gene lookup returns CDR1 LGHDT and CDR2 YNNKEL (reference sequence). CDR3 nucleotides: TGTGCCAGCAGTTCAGGGGGCTATCGAGAAAAACTGTTTTTT. Its translation is CASSSGGYREKLFF.

V gene TRBV10-2 combines with J gene TRBJ1-1; tentatively, D is TRBD1 (5 bases). The germline gives CDR1 WSHSY, CDR2 SAAADI. The germline V and J ends were trimmed by 2 bases and 1 base, with 8 bases remaining between them. The CDR3 runs to 14 residues. CDR3 residues: CASSETGQNTEAFF. The CDR3 nucleotides read TGCGCCAGCAGTGAGACAGGACAGAACACTGAAGCTTTCTTT.

The chain carries TRBV18 and TRBJ1-1; 7 bases line up with TRBD1. V dropped 5 bases and J dropped 3; count of bases not matched to a gene: 6. Germline V gene lookup returns CDR1 KGHSH and CDR2 LQKENI. The CDR3 has 14 amino acids. CDR3 amino acids: CASSTGTAYTEAFF. The CDR3 region has the DNA TGTGCCAGCTCAACGGGGACAGCCTACACTGAAGCTTTCTTT. Full variable domain (remainder filled in from reference TRBV18 and TRBJ1-1): NAGVMQNPRHLVRRRGQEARLRCSPMKGHSHVYWYRQLPEEGLKFMVYLQKENIIDESGMPKERFSAEFPKEGPSILRIQQVVRGDSAAYFCASSTGTAYTEAFFGQGTRLTVV.

This chain uses TRBV19 with TRBJ1-1; 8 bases line up with TRBD1. The CDR3 is 16 amino acids. V was pared by 5 bases and J by 0 bases, with 8 bases of the junction left unmatched. Germline lookup yields CDR1 LNHDA and CDR2 SQIVND (reference sequence). Written as DNA, the CDR3 is TGTGCCAGTAGTGGGACAGGCCTCCTCGTGAACACTGAAGCTTTCTTT. Its translation is CASSGTGLLVNTEAFF.

In DNA form, the CDR3 reads TGTGCCAGCAGTGATGAGGGACATCCGGACCAAGAGACCCAGTACTTC. It specifies CASSDEGHPDQETQYF. The chain joins TRBV6-4 to TRBJ2-5; weak D call: TRBD1 (6 bases). Germline-derived CDR1 and CDR2 are MRHNA and SNTAGT. V lost 3 bases and J 0 bases, leaving 14 bases between the germline ends. The CDR3 spans 16 residues.

The chain combines TRBV2 with TRBJ2-5; 8 positions agree with TRBD1. V was pared by 8 bases and J by 1 base, with 3 bases of the junction left unmatched. CDR3 length: 13 residues. Per germline, CDR1 SNHLY and CDR2 FYNNEI. CDR3 amino acids: CASRGQGQETQYF. Here the CDR3 DNA reads TGTGCCAGCCGCGGACAGGGCCAAGAGACCCAGTACTTC.

The chain joins TRBV7-8 to TRBJ2-7; D gene uncertain. V was pared by 3 bases and J by 7 bases, with 10 bases between. Germline CDR1 is SGHVS and CDR2 is FQNEAQ. This CDR3 contains 12 residues. The CDR3 nucleotides read TGTGCCAGCAGCTTGACTCGTGGAGAGCAGTACTTC. This gives the protein CASSLTRGEQYF.

The CDR3 region has the DNA TGTGCCAGCAGCTCGTCTGCGGTAAGGGGATACGGCACAGATACGCAGTATTTT. Protein: CASSSSAVRGYGTDTQYF. The rearrangement joins TRBV5-5 to TRBJ2-3; D is perhaps TRBD1 (5 bases). V lost 3 bases to trimming and J lost 1 base, with 21 bases between them. This CDR3 is 18 amino acids long. In germline, CDR1 is SGHKS, CDR2 YYEKEE (reference sequence).

This clone was counted a single time. The chain carries TRBV5-8 and TRBJ1-5; D might be TRBD1 (5 bases). V was trimmed by 3 bases and J by 5 bases, leaving 6 bases between them. This CDR3 region has 12 residues. Germline-derived CDR1 and CDR2 are SGHTS and YDEGEE. This chain's CDR3 is CASSWGDQPQHF. The CDR3 DNA reads TGTGCCAGCAGCTGGGGGGATCAGCCCCAGCATTTT.

This clone has ten or more counts. The V gene is TRBV9, the J gene TRBJ2-1; TRBD2 matches at 13 bases. CDR1 and CDR2 (germline): SGDLS, YYNGEE. Trimming at V came to 4 bases and at J to 1 base, leaving 5 bases not matched to a gene. This CDR3 has 17 amino acids. CDR3 in amino acids: CASSPRTSGSSYNEQFF. Here the CDR3 DNA reads TGTGCCAGCAGCCCCCGGACTAGCGGGAGTTCCTACAATGAGCAGTTCTTC.

The chain couples TRBV7-6 to TRBJ1-3; possibly TRBD1 for D (6 bases). V gave up 1 base and J gave up 0 bases, with 16 bases separating them. The CDR3 length is 18 residues. Germline CDR1 is SGHVS and CDR2 is FNYEAQ. CDR3 sequence (DNA): TGTGCCAGCAGCTTAGAGGGGACATTTAGCAACTCTGGAAACACCATATATTTT. This encodes CASSLEGTFSNSGNTIYF.

The chain links TRBV6-1 to TRBJ2-7, with a weak D call TRBD1 (6 bases). The CDR3 consists of 12 residues. V was clipped by 7 bases and J by 4 bases, with 11 bases between them. Germline V gene data show CDR1 as MNHNS and CDR2 as SASEGT. CDR3 nucleotides: TGTGCCAGCAAAACAGGGCAATACGAGCAGTACTTC. It codes for CASKTGQYEQYF.

This clone has only one observation. The chain uses TRBV4-1 and TRBJ2-5; a possible D gene is TRBD2 (5 bases). The CDR3 has 14 amino acids. V lost 2 bases and J lost 7, with 14 bases in between. Germline-derived CDR1 and CDR2 are MGHRA and YSYEKL. The CDR3: CASSQRVAAGTQYF. CDR3 sequence (DNA): TGCGCCAGCAGCCAAAGGGTTGCGGCGGGGACCCAGTACTTC.

This chain joins TRBV19 and TRBJ1-2; no firm D call. CDR1 and CDR2 (germline): LNHDA, SQIVND (reference sequence). V lost 0 bases and J lost 8, with 10 bases in between. CDR3 length equals 13 residues. Here the CDR3 reads CASSIEPLAGYTF. DNA for the CDR3: TGTGCCAGTAGTATAGAGCCTCTCGCGGGCTACACCTTC.

The V and J genes are TRBV18 and TRBJ1-5; no definite D call. The CDR3 length is 13 residues. Germline assignment: CDR1 KGHSH and CDR2 LQKENI. V lost 8 bases and J 0 bases, leaving 8 bases between the germline ends. The DNA of the CDR3 is TGTGCCAGCAGGACTGATAGCAATCAGCCCCAGCATTTT. Translated: CASRTDSNQPQHF.

V gene TRBV5-1 combines with J gene TRBJ2-7; 9 nucleotides line up with TRBD1. V shed 5 bases, J shed 3 bases, and the junction held 6 bases outside the gene matches. The CDR3 totals 14 residues. Germline loops: CDR1 SGHRS, CDR2 YFSETQ. Here the CDR3 DNA reads TGCGCCAGCAGGTCAGGACAGGGGAACTACGAGCAGTACTTC. Its translation is CASRSGQGNYEQYF.

The V and J genes are TRBV11-2 and TRBJ1-3, with D tentatively TRBD1 (5 bases). Germline assignment: CDR1 SGHAT and CDR2 FQNNGV. V lost 2 bases and J 4 bases, leaving 15 bases between the germline ends. This CDR3 contains 16 residues. The CDR3 coding sequence is TGTGCCAGCAGCTTACGCCTAGACAGCGACGGAAACACCATATATTTT. Encoded protein: CASSLRLDSDGNTIYF.

This clone was seen a few times. This rearrangement joins TRBV27 to TRBJ1-1, with D perhaps TRBD1 (5 bases). The CDR3 runs 14 residues. Germline values: CDR1 MNHEY, CDR2 SMNVEV (reference sequence). V gave up 3 bases and J gave up 3 bases, with 11 bases separating them. The CDR3 loop is CASSFGAGYTEAFF. The CDR3 nucleotides are TGTGCCAGCAGTTTTGGGGCAGGGTACACTGAAGCTTTCTTT.

The chain joins TRBV2 to TRBJ2-3; 7 positions agree with TRBD2. Germline CDR1 and CDR2: SNHLY and FYNNEI. V trimming: 3 bases; J trimming: 4 bases; junction bases outside the gene matches: 4. This CDR3 has 14 amino acids. The CDR3 region has the DNA TGTGCCAGCAGTGAGCGGGAGCCCCCAGATACGCAGTATTTT. Protein: CASSEREPPDTQYF. The full variable domain, its missing parts supplied by reference TRBV2 and TRBJ2-3, is EPEVTQTPSHQVTQMGQEVILRCVPISNHLYFYWYRQILGQKVEFLVSFYNNEISEKSEIFDDQFSVERPDGSNFTLKIRSTKLEDSAMYFCASSEREPPDTQYFGPGTRLTVL.

This chain uses TRBV28 with TRBJ1-4; 9 positions match TRBD1. The CDR3 totals 15 residues. Germline assignment: CDR1 MDHEN and CDR2 SYDVKM. Unmatched junction bases numbered 5, after V lost 2 bases and J lost 7 bases. The DNA of the CDR3 is TGTGCCAGCAGTTTAACGGGACAGGGTTCTGAAAAACTGTTTTTT. This codes for CASSLTGQGSEKLFF.

This chain connects TRBV19 to TRBJ2-7; tentatively, D is TRBD1 (6 bases). CDR1 and CDR2 from the germline V gene are LNHDA and SQIVND (reference sequence). This CDR3 contains 13 residues. V shed 3 bases and J shed 5 bases, with 11 bases lying between them. The CDR3 sequence is CASSITGWNEQYF. The CDR3 DNA reads as TGTGCCAGTAGTATTACAGGGTGGAACGAGCAGTACTTC.

The chain is built from TRBV4-1 and TRBJ1-2; D is undetermined. Trimming cost V 1 base and J 4 bases, with 7 bases left between them. Germline CDR1 and CDR2: MGHRA and YSYEKL. The CDR3 is 13 residues long. CDR3 sequence: CASSQVYSYGYTF. DNA for the CDR3: TGCGCCAGCAGCCAAGTATATTCCTATGGCTACACCTTC.

The chain employs TRBV24-1 and TRBJ2-5, with D perhaps matching TRBD1 (7 bases). Germline CDR1 and CDR2: KGHDR and SFDVKD. The CDR3 is 13 amino acids. The germline V and J ends were trimmed by 7 bases and 7 bases, with 15 bases remaining between them. The CDR3 region is CATSGGQLGTQYF. The CDR3 DNA reads as TGTGCCACCAGCGGGGGACAGTTGGGGACCCAGTACTTC.

This clone was detected a few times. The V and J genes are TRBV30 and TRBJ1-6; the D gene is possibly TRBD1 (5 bases). Germline CDR1 reads GTSNPN; CDR2 reads SVGIG (reference sequence). This CDR3 comprises 16 residues. V was clipped by 1 base and J by 7 bases, with 17 bases between them. The CDR3 loop reads CAWSGPGVLRNSPLHF. The CDR3 region has the DNA TGTGCCTGGAGTGGGCCGGGGGTTTTGCGCAATTCACCCCTCCACTTT.